Each of the 18 T cell receptor beta chains below was sequenced from the same sample in a study of cytomegalovirus exposure and HLA in healthy donors. 60 Vbeta and 13 Jbeta primers were used in PCR. TCRdb keeps only in-frame clones here, not all; method: immunoSEQ multiplex PCR. The sample shows under 150,000 clones, over 60% of them seen only once. Sequencing was done on a sample of PBMCs. These receptors all come from a woman aged 25 to 39 in good health and CMV-seronegative.

The gene calls are TRBV2 and TRBJ1-5, with unresolved D. This CDR3 region has 14 residues. Trimming removed 3 bases at V and 0 bases at J, with 6 bases between. Germline values: CDR1 SNHLY, CDR2 FYNNEI. The CDR3 region is CASSEQYSNQPQHF. Here the CDR3 DNA reads TGTGCCAGCAGTGAGCAGTATAGCAATCAGCCCCAGCATTTT.

This clone was seen only once. V gene TRBV7-7 combines with J gene TRBJ2-7; tentatively, D is TRBD1 (6 bases). The V end lost 3 bases, the J end lost 7 bases, and 13 bases lay between the germline ends. Germline-derived CDR1 and CDR2 are SSHAT and FNYEAQ (reference sequence). This CDR3 has 13 residues. The CDR3: CASSLSQGLEQYF. The CDR3, as DNA: TGTGCCAGCAGCTTGTCACAGGGTTTGGAGCAGTACTTC.

The chain recombines TRBV9 with TRBJ2-3; D perhaps matches TRBD1 (6 bases). This CDR3 is 17 amino acids long. V lost 0 bases and J 2 bases, leaving 16 bases between the germline ends. Per germline, CDR1 SGDLS and CDR2 YYNGEE. The DNA of the CDR3 is TGTGCCAGCAGCGTAGTCTCAGGGGCCCGGGTCACAGATACGCAGTATTTT. Its translation is CASSVVSGARVTDTQYF. The full variable domain, rest sourced from reference TRBV9 and TRBJ2-3, is DSGVTQTPKHLITATGQRVTLRCSPRSGDLSVYWYQQSLDQGLQFLIQYYNGEERAKGNILERFSAQQFPDLHSELNLSSLELGDSALYFCASSVVSGARVTDTQYFGPGTRLTVL.

The chain combines TRBV19 with TRBJ2-5; possibly TRBD1 for D (6 bases). Germline CDR1 reads LNHDA; CDR2 reads SQIVND (reference sequence). There are 13 residues in the CDR3. V was clipped by 8 bases and J by 5 bases, with 15 bases between them. For the CDR3, the DNA is TGTGCCAGTTCCTGGACAGTCGGGGAGACCCAGTACTTC. Its protein product is CASSWTVGETQYF.

This clone was counted once. This sequence joins TRBV29-1 and TRBJ1-4, with 8 nucleotides matching TRBD1. The CDR3 has 16 amino acids. Looked up from germline, CDR1 is SQVTM and CDR2 is ANQGSEA. Trimming cost V 6 bases and J 1 base; bases outside gene matches: 10. CDR3 amino acids: CSVSTGAGVTNEKLFF. In DNA form, the CDR3 reads TGCAGCGTCTCGACAGGGGCCGGGGTAACTAATGAAAAACTGTTTTTT.

The V and J genes are TRBV29-1 and TRBJ2-7, with 9 positions matching TRBD2. Unmatched junction bases numbered 1, after V lost 3 bases and J lost 1 base. Germline V gene lookup returns CDR1 SQVTM and CDR2 ANQGSEA. This CDR3 has 13 residues. Written as DNA, the CDR3 is TGCAGCGTTGAGCTAGCGGGGTCCTACGAGCAGTACTTC. Its translation is CSVELAGSYEQYF.

The J gene is TRBJ1-4, the V gene TRBV6-5, with 9 positions matching TRBD1. Germline CDR1 and CDR2: MNHEY and SVGAGI. This CDR3 comprises 14 residues. V lost 6 bases, J lost 7 bases, and 6 bases stayed unmatched. The CDR3 protein is CASRPDRGGEKLFF. Here the CDR3 DNA reads TGTGCCAGCAGGCCAGACAGGGGGGGTGAAAAACTGTTTTTT.

V is TRBV6-5 and J is TRBJ2-7, with 11 bases aligning to TRBD1. Germline V gene lookup returns CDR1 MNHEY and CDR2 SVGAGI. This CDR3 spans 15 amino acids. V was clipped by 7 bases and J by 3 bases; unmatched bases: 8. The CDR3 protein is CASTARGQGVYEQYF. DNA for the CDR3: TGTGCCAGCACTGCCCGGGGACAGGGGGTCTACGAGCAGTACTTC.

For the CDR3, the DNA is TGTGCCAGCAGCCAACTGGGGCGGCTCTATGGCTACACCTTC. Its protein is CASSQLGRLYGYTF. This chain links TRBV7-2 with TRBJ1-2, with D perhaps matching TRBD1 (5 bases). The CDR3 contains 14 residues. Germline V CDR1 and CDR2: SGHTA, FQGNSA. V lost 5 bases to trimming and J lost 4 bases, with 14 bases between them.

This clone showed up just a few times. The CDR3 coding sequence is TGTGCCAGCAGCGGACATAGCGGGGAGACCCAGTACTTC. As protein: CASSGHSGETQYF. This chain links TRBV5-6 with TRBJ2-5; 7 positions match TRBD2. J lost 5 bases, V lost 4 bases, and 5 bases had no gene match. From germline, CDR1 is SGHDT and CDR2 YYEEEE. The CDR3 sequence is 13 residues long.

The CDR3 is CASSAGTGGYGYTF. For the CDR3, the DNA is TGCGCCAGCAGCGCCGGGACAGGGGGCTATGGCTACACCTTC. V and J are TRBV10-1 and TRBJ1-2; 11 nucleotides agree with TRBD1. V dropped 6 bases and J dropped 4; count of bases not matched to a gene: 4. CDR1 is WNHNN and CDR2 is SYGVQD in the germline V gene (reference sequence). This CDR3 spans 14 amino acids.

The CDR3 loop is CASSVGGGGYGYTF. CDR3 in DNA: TGTGCCAGCAGTGTCGGAGGGGGCGGCTATGGCTACACCTTC. The genes are TRBV2 and TRBJ1-2; TRBD1 matches at 7 bases. CDR1 is SNHLY and CDR2 is FYNNEI in the germline V gene. The V segment lost 4 bases and the J segment 4 bases; nucleotides outside the gene matches: 6. The CDR3 has 14 residues.

This rearrangement joins TRBV7-8 to TRBJ2-5; 14 bases line up with TRBD2. The junction had 6 bases not matched to a gene; V was cut back by 3 bases and J by 0 bases. The germline CDR1 and CDR2 sequences are SGHVS and FQNEAQ. The CDR3 has 18 amino acids. CDR3 in amino acids: CASSFGLAGGRYQETQYF. CDR3 DNA: TGTGCCAGCAGCTTTGGACTAGCGGGGGGACGGTACCAAGAGACCCAGTACTTC.

The chain has TRBV10-3 and TRBJ2-3; D gene uncertain. Per germline, CDR1 ENHRY and CDR2 SYGVKD. Trimming took off 0 bases at V and 0 bases at J, with 4 bases between the two ends. The CDR3 is made up of 14 amino acids. The CDR3 reads CAISESPSTDTQYF. The CDR3 DNA sequence: TGTGCCATCAGTGAGTCTCCTAGCACAGATACGCAGTATTTT.

This chain links TRBV15 with TRBJ1-1; TRBD1 aligns across 8 bases. This CDR3 has 17 amino acids. CDR1 is LNHNV and CDR2 is YYDKDF in the germline V gene (reference sequence). V gave up 1 base and J gave up 11 bases; unmatched junction bases: 18. The CDR3 sequence is CATSRVHPGGQGSGAFF. Here the CDR3 DNA reads TGTGCCACCAGCAGAGTCCATCCAGGGGGCCAAGGGTCTGGGGCTTTCTTT.

The J gene is TRBJ1-2, the V gene TRBV15; weak D call: TRBD1 (5 bases). V was trimmed by 5 bases and J by 3 bases, leaving 13 bases between them. The CDR3 contains 14 residues. Germline values: CDR1 LNHNV, CDR2 YYDKDF (reference sequence). Written as DNA, the CDR3 is TGTGCCACCAGCGCGTCCAGGGCTGACTATGGCTACACCTTC. It is translated as CATSASRADYGYTF. The complete variable domain, with remaining parts taken from reference TRBV15 and TRBJ1-2, reads DAMVIQNPRYQVTQFGKPVTLSCSQTLNHNVMYWYQQKSSQAPKLLFHYYDKDFNNEADTPDNFQSRRPNTSFCFLDIRSPGLGDTAMYLCATSASRADYGYTFGSGTRLTVV.

V gene TRBV10-3 combines with J gene TRBJ2-3, with D possibly being TRBD1 (6 bases). CDR3 length: 13 residues. CDR1 ENHRY and CDR2 SYGVKD come from the germline V gene. Trimming took off 10 bases at V and 4 bases at J, with 15 bases between the two ends. The CDR3 sequence: CASATGPADTQYF. The CDR3 coding sequence is TGTGCCAGCGCGACAGGCCCGGCAGATACGCAGTATTTT.

This clone was seen a handful of times. The rearrangement uses TRBV5-5 and TRBJ2-7, with D possibly matching TRBD1 (7 bases). V lost 1 base to trimming and J lost 5 bases, with 13 bases between them. Germline V gene sequence: CDR1 SGHKS, CDR2 YYEKEE (reference sequence). The CDR3 has 14 residues. The CDR3 here is CASSLTQGRHEQYF. The CDR3 nucleotides are TGTGCCAGCAGCTTGACACAGGGGAGGCACGAGCAGTACTTC.